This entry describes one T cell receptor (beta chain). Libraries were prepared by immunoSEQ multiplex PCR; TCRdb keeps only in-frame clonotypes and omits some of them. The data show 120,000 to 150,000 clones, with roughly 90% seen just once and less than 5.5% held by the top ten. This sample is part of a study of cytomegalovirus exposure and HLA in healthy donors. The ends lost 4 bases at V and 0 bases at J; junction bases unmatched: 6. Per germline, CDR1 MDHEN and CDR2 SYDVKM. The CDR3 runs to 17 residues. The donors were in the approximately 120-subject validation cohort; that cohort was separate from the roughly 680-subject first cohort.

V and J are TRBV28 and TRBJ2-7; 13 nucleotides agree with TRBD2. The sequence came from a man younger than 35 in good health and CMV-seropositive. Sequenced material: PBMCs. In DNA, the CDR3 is TGTGCCAGCAGTTCTCCGGGACTAGCGGGGAGCTCCTACGAGCAGTACTTC. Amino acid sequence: CASSSPGLAGSSYEQYF. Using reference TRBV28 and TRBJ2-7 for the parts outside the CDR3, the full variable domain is DVKVTQSSRYLVKRTGEKVFLECVQDMDHENMFWYRQDPGLGLRLIYFSYDVKMKEKGDIPEGYSVSREKKERFSLILESASTNQTSMYLCASSSPGLAGSSYEQYFGPGTRLTVT.